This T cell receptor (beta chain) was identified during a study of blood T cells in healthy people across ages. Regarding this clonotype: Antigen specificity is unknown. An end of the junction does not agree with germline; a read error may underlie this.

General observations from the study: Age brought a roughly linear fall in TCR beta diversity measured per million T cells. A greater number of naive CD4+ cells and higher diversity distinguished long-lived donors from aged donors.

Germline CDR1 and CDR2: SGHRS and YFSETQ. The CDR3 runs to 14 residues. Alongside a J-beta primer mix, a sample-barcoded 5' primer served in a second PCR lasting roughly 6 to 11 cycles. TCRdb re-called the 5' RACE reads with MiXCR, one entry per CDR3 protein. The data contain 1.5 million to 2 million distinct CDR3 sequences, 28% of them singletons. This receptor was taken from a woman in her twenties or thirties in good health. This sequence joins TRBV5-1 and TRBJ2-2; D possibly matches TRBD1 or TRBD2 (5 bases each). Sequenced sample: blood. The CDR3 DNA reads TGCGCCAGTAGCTTGGGGGACCCCACCGGGGAGCTGTTTTTT. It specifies CASSLGDPTGELFF.